This T cell receptor (beta chain) was observed in a study of cytomegalovirus exposure and HLA in healthy donors. Study background: One earlier analysis, a look at 180 million or so T cells, found about 100 million unique TCR beta sequences.

Losses at the gene ends were 3 bases for V and 5 bases for J; bases not matched to a gene: 1. Germline V gene lookup returns CDR1 LNHNV and CDR2 YYDKDF (reference sequence). CDR3 length: 12 residues. PCR was performed using 60 Vbeta and 13 Jbeta primers. Some clones are missing from TCRdb's copy, which holds only in-frame ones; the method was immunoSEQ multiplex PCR. This table holds fewer than 150,000 clones, 80% found once. Sequences were obtained from PBMCs. J is TRBJ2-7 and V is TRBV15; 7 bases map to TRBD2. This TCR was sampled from a middle-aged man in good health and CMV-seronegative. CDR3 in amino acids: CATSRAGDEQYF. The CDR3 DNA follows: TGTGCCACCAGCAGGGCGGGGGACGAGCAGTACTTC.